Listed below are T cell receptor beta chains from one sample, sequenced in a study of shared clonotypes between healthy human individuals. Profiled with immunoSEQ multiplex PCR; TCRdb holds only in-frame clones, not every one. Of roughly 380,000 clones listed, 95% to 97% are singletons. The material sequenced was memory CD8+ T cells sorted from blood. These receptors all come from a man younger than 40 in good health. Each CDR3 is given with its conserved first and last residue. Fields, in order: D gene, J gene, clone size, V gene, CDR3 DNA, CDR3 protein. D genes are given only for firm matches. Clone size is not always given. Where it is, it says once, few, many or a class for expanded clones.

d_call: .
j_call: TRBJ1-5
clone_size: .
v_call: TRBV5-1
cdr3_nt: TGCGCCAGCAGCTTAGGGGCAGCAAATCAGCCCCAGCATTTT
cdr3_aa: CASSLGAANQPQHF

d_call: TRBD2
j_call: TRBJ2-3
clone_size: once
v_call: TRBV18
cdr3_nt: TGTGCCAGCCGGGGACTAGCGGAGCGAAGCACAGATACGCAGTATTTT
cdr3_aa: CASRGLAERSTDTQYF

d_call: TRBD1
j_call: TRBJ1-2
clone_size: .
v_call: TRBV9
cdr3_nt: TGTGCCAGCAGCGTAGACAGGGGTGGCTATGGCTACACCTTC
cdr3_aa: CASSVDRGGYGYTF

d_call: .
j_call: TRBJ2-7
clone_size: .
v_call: TRBV28
cdr3_nt: TGTGCCAGCAGTGTCAGGGGCGAGCAGTACTTC
cdr3_aa: CASSVRGEQYF

d_call: .
j_call: TRBJ2-4
clone_size: .
v_call: TRBV7-6
cdr3_nt: TGTGCCAGCAGCTTAGATCCCAAAAACATTCAGTACTTC
cdr3_aa: CASSLDPKNIQYF

d_call: TRBD2
j_call: TRBJ2-1
clone_size: .
v_call: TRBV19
cdr3_nt: TGTGCCAGTAGTACTCAAGCGGGAGGCCGCGGTGAGCAGTTCTTC
cdr3_aa: CASSTQAGGRGEQFF

d_call: .
j_call: TRBJ1-3
clone_size: once
v_call: TRBV28
cdr3_nt: TGTGCCAGCAGCCCTCCACAGGGCTCTGGAAACACCATATATTTT
cdr3_aa: CASSPPQGSGNTIYF

d_call: .
j_call: TRBJ1-5
clone_size: once
v_call: TRBV10-3
cdr3_nt: TGTGCCATCAGTGACAGAGTCAATCAGCCCCAGCATTTT
cdr3_aa: CAISDRVNQPQHF

d_call: .
j_call: TRBJ1-2
clone_size: .
v_call: TRBV28
cdr3_nt: TGTGCCAGCAGTTTAGGACTGATCTATGGCTACACCTTC
cdr3_aa: CASSLGLIYGYTF

d_call: .
j_call: TRBJ1-1
clone_size: .
v_call: TRBV2
cdr3_nt: TGTGCCAGCAGTGAAGTCGGGATATTTCCCGCGAAAGCTTTCTTT
cdr3_aa: CASSEVGIFPAKAFF

d_call: .
j_call: TRBJ1-5
clone_size: .
v_call: TRBV19
cdr3_nt: TGTGCCAGTAGTATATCATGGTTCCGGAGTAGCAATCAGCCCCAGCATTTT
cdr3_aa: CASSISWFRSSNQPQHF

d_call: TRBD1
j_call: TRBJ1-4
clone_size: .
v_call: TRBV6-5
cdr3_nt: TGTGCCAGCAGCACGGGACAGGGTAATGAAAAACTGTTTTTT
cdr3_aa: CASSTGQGNEKLFF

d_call: .
j_call: TRBJ1-5
clone_size: .
v_call: TRBV11-2
cdr3_nt: TGTGCCAGCAGCTCCGGCCGGGGGGGGAGCAATCAGCCCCAGCATTTT
cdr3_aa: CASSSGRGGSNQPQHF

d_call: TRBD1
j_call: TRBJ2-3
clone_size: .
v_call: TRBV19
cdr3_nt: TGTGCCAGTAGTATAGGAGGGGGACAGGGGACAGATACGCAGTATTTT
cdr3_aa: CASSIGGGQGTDTQYF

d_call: .
j_call: TRBJ2-3
clone_size: .
v_call: TRBV30
cdr3_nt: TGTGCCTGGAGTGTACAGGTTGAGGGCCTTACCCCTTTTTACACAGATACGCAGTATTTT
cdr3_aa: CAWSVQVEGLTPFYTDTQYF

d_call: .
j_call: TRBJ2-6
clone_size: .
v_call: TRBV2
cdr3_nt: TGTGCCAGCATCCGACAGGTTATCTCTGGGGCCAACGTCCTGACTTTC
cdr3_aa: CASIRQVISGANVLTF

d_call: TRBD2
j_call: TRBJ2-1
clone_size: .
v_call: TRBV7-3
cdr3_nt: TGTGCCAGCAGCTTAATTGCGGGAGAAGTCATTGAGCAGTTCTTC
cdr3_aa: CASSLIAGEVIEQFF

d_call: TRBD1
j_call: TRBJ1-1
clone_size: .
v_call: TRBV10-3
cdr3_nt: TGTGCCACCAAAGAGAAGGGACAGGGCCTAATGAACACTGAAGCTTTCTTT
cdr3_aa: CATKEKGQGLMNTEAFF

d_call: TRBD1
j_call: TRBJ2-7
clone_size: .
v_call: TRBV6-5
cdr3_nt: TGTGCCAGCAGAGTACCGGGACAGGGATACGAGCAGTACTTC
cdr3_aa: CASRVPGQGYEQYF

d_call: TRBD2
j_call: TRBJ2-2
clone_size: .
v_call: TRBV19
cdr3_nt: TGTGCCAGTAGTATACCTAGCGGGAGTGGAACCGGGGAGCTGTTTTTT
cdr3_aa: CASSIPSGSGTGELFF

d_call: TRBD2
j_call: TRBJ2-2
clone_size: .
v_call: TRBV5-4
cdr3_nt: TGTGCCAGCAGACTAGCGGACAACACCGGGGAGCTGTTTTTT
cdr3_aa: CASRLADNTGELFF

d_call: .
j_call: TRBJ2-7
clone_size: .
v_call: TRBV6-1
cdr3_nt: TGTGCCAGCAGTGTAATCACAGAGGGCGAGCAGTACTTC
cdr3_aa: CASSVITEGEQYF

d_call: TRBD2
j_call: TRBJ2-1
clone_size: .
v_call: TRBV30
cdr3_nt: TGTGCCTGGTCAGGGAGGGGAAGCTACAATGAGCAGTTCTTC
cdr3_aa: CAWSGRGSYNEQFF

d_call: .
j_call: TRBJ2-3
clone_size: .
v_call: TRBV28
cdr3_nt: TGTGCCAGCAGTGGGAGCACAGATACGCAGTATTTT
cdr3_aa: CASSGSTDTQYF

d_call: .
j_call: TRBJ2-3
clone_size: once
v_call: TRBV5-6
cdr3_nt: TGTGCCAGCAGCATATATAAACCCACAGATACGCAGTATTTT
cdr3_aa: CASSIYKPTDTQYF

d_call: .
j_call: TRBJ1-5
clone_size: .
v_call: TRBV4-1
cdr3_nt: TGCGCCAGCAGCCAAGGCCCGCGAAGCAATCAGCCCCAGCATTTT
cdr3_aa: CASSQGPRSNQPQHF

d_call: .
j_call: TRBJ2-1
clone_size: .
v_call: TRBV9
cdr3_nt: TGTGCCAGCAGCGTAGGTTCATCCCCCTACAATGAGCAGTTCTTC
cdr3_aa: CASSVGSSPYNEQFF

d_call: .
j_call: TRBJ2-2
clone_size: .
v_call: TRBV18
cdr3_nt: TGTGCCAGCTCACCACAAAGCCGGGACCTGATTAAGGGCACCGGGGAGCTGTTTTTT
cdr3_aa: CASSPQSRDLIKGTGELFF

d_call: .
j_call: TRBJ2-6
clone_size: .
v_call: TRBV29-1
cdr3_nt: TGCAGCGTTCACAATTGCATACAAAGTCGGGCCAACGTCCTGACTTTC
cdr3_aa: CSVHNCIQSRANVLTF

d_call: .
j_call: TRBJ1-1
clone_size: .
v_call: TRBV12-5
cdr3_nt: TGTGCTAGTGGCTCCGACAGTGAAGCTTTCTTT
cdr3_aa: CASGSDSEAFF

d_call: .
j_call: TRBJ2-1
clone_size: .
v_call: TRBV5-1
cdr3_nt: TGCGCCAGCAGCCCCAGTACAGGGTACAATGAGCAGTTCTTC
cdr3_aa: CASSPSTGYNEQFF

d_call: TRBD1
j_call: TRBJ2-7
clone_size: .
v_call: TRBV18
cdr3_nt: TGTGCCAGCTCAGCGTACGACAGGGCGAACGAGCAGTACTTC
cdr3_aa: CASSAYDRANEQYF

d_call: .
j_call: TRBJ1-4
clone_size: once
v_call: TRBV4-1
cdr3_nt: TGCGCCAGCAGCCAATGGACGATTAATGAAAAACTGTTTTTT
cdr3_aa: CASSQWTINEKLFF

d_call: .
j_call: TRBJ1-2
clone_size: once
v_call: TRBV19
cdr3_nt: TGTGCCAGTACAGGGAACTATGGCTACACCTTC
cdr3_aa: CASTGNYGYTF

d_call: .
j_call: TRBJ2-1
clone_size: once
v_call: TRBV5-6
cdr3_nt: TGTGCCAGCAGTCCCCTAGCGCCGAGCTCCTACAATGAGCAGTTCTTC
cdr3_aa: CASSPLAPSSYNEQFF